This TCR beta chain came from a study of cytotoxic CD8 clonotypes in ibrutinib-treated CLL (dated by TCRdb to about 2021). For the wider study: In this cohort, more than 14 patients were treatment-naive and roughly ten were relapsed/refractory, while roughly 18 had unmutated IGHV. Partial responses were observed in around 25 patients and complete responses in 2; after a median follow-up of around 64 months, remission was maintained in 14 patients and progression was observed in approximately twelve. Longitudinal samples were obtainable from 26 of the 86 participants in the trial. Response samples were obtained after a median of approximately 12 months of treatment, with a range of roughly 6 to 40 months. Cryopreserved peripheral blood mononuclear cells were obtained before treatment, at response, and at either sustained remission or disease progression. All remission and progressive disease samples were collected while patients were still receiving ibrutinib. On average, each sample yielded roughly 260,000 productive templates and about 94,000 productive rearrangements. Results and caveats for the whole study, not just this receptor: At baseline, clonality was higher than in age-matched healthy donors and showed a strong correlation with circulating CD8+ T-cell counts. Public clonotypes were rare and either contracted or stayed stable during treatment, and the rise in clonality at ibrutinib response reflected the expansion of private clonotypes. Clonality increased at ibrutinib response, stayed stable in sustained remission, and fell back toward baseline at progression. Sampling times were not matched between sustained-remission and progressing patients, and lymph node repertoires were not studied.

This specimen's time point label, interpreted: 12 to 13 months on ibrutinib. Around 2 micrograms of genomic DNA were extracted from cryopreserved PBMCs for TCR beta library preparation. Longitudinal blood samples from CLL patients receiving ibrutinib monotherapy were subjected to high-throughput TCR beta sequencing. The patients took part in an open-label, single-center phase 2 trial of ibrutinib monotherapy. This clone appeared a single time. Its binding antigen is unknown. Per-base quality was not reported, and no clone a single base away is much larger than it. A MiSeq instrument was used for deep resolution sequencing, which targeted depths ranging from 1 in 1 million up to 1 in 200,000 T cells, with coverage averaging 10x for each clonotype. The immunoSEQ hsTCRB Kit was used to generate the TCR beta libraries. The study's own analysis went as follows. Data were analyzed with ImmunoSEQ Data Assistant and ImmunoSEQ Analyzer, with V, D and J genes assigned per IMGT definitions. Clonality, which ranges from 0 to 1, was calculated as one minus the normalized Shannon entropy of productive rearrangement frequencies. Only overrepresented clonotypes making up at least 0.05% of the repertoire of each patient were included in the public clonotype analysis. Some 13 age-matched healthy donor repertoires from immuneACCESS served as clonality controls. In TCRdb, the immuneACCESS table is reduced to in-frame sequences with V and J assigned. These tables do not hold every clone; where another copy was compared, an unresolved V gene accounts for under half, and the others remain unexplained. D and trimming come from the DNA, and the V and J calls and clone size come from that table. For this sample there are just over 65,000 clones; approximately 71% appear just once. Roughly 6% of the sample is taken by the ten largest.

The sequences come from PBMCs, collected after 12 months of ibrutinib treatment. The source of this sequence is a human donor with chronic lymphocytic leukemia.

This receptor carries the CDR3 CASSWSAASGNTIYF. The bases are TGTGCCAGCAGCTGGTCGGCAGCCTCTGGAAACACCATATATTTT. The sequence links TRBV5-8 to TRBJ1-3; the D gene lacks a confident call. Including cysteine and phenylalanine, the CDR3 has 15 amino acids. The sequence is cut down to CDR3 DNA, 45 bases in frame from base 1. Trimming takes 3 bases from V and 0 bases from J, and the germline ends sit 10 bases apart. CDR1 and CDR2 are read off the germline V gene as SGHTS and YDEGEE.